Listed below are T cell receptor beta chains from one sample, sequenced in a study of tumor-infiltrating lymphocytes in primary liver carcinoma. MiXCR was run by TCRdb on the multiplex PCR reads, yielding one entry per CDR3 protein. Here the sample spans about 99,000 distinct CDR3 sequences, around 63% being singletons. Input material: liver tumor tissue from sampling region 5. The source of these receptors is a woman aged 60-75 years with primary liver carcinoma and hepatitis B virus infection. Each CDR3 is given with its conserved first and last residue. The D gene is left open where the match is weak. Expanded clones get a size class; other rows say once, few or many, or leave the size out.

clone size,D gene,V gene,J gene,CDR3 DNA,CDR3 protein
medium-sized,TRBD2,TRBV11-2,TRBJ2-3,TGTGCCAGCAGCGCTGGTAGCGGGGCTAGCACAGATACGCAGTATTTT,CASSAGSGASTDTQYF
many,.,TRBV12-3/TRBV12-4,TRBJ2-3,TGTGCCAGCACCCGACGGGAACTAGCCAAGTGGGTGAGCACAGATACGCAGTATTTT,CASTRRELAKWVSTDTQYF
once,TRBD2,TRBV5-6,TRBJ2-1,TGTGCCAGCAGCTTGATCCGACTAGCGGGAGCTTACAATGAGCAGTTTTTC,CASSLIRLAGAYNEQFF
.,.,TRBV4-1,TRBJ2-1,TGCGCCAGCAGCCAGACAAGCCGAGGGGGGCATGAGCAGTTCTTC,CASSQTSRGGHEQFF
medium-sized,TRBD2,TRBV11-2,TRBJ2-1,TGTGCCAGCAGCTTAGTGTCTAGCGGGAGCAATGAGCAGTTCTTC,CASSLVSSGSNEQFF
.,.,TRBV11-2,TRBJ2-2,TGTGCTAGCAGCCATATCACAGGGTCCACCTGGGAGCTGTTTTTT,CASSHITGSTWELFF
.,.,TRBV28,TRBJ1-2,TGTGCCAGTCGACCCACCCACAGGGATGGCAACACCTTC,CASRPTHRDGNTF
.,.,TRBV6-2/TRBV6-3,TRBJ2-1,TGTGCCATCAGTTACTCGAAGGAGTACAATGAGCAGTTCTTC,CAISYSKEYNEQFF
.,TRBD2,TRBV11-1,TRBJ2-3,TGTGCCAGCAGCTCAAGGCAACGCGCGGGAGAGTTTCACTTT,CASSSRQRAGEFHF
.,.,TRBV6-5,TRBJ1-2,TGTGTCAGCAGTTACGGGAGGGGCGACGGCTATACCTTC,CVSSYGRGDGYTF
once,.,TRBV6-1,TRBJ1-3,TGTGCCAACAGGGTCGGTGGGGTCTCTGGAAACACCATATATTTT,CANRVGGVSGNTIYF
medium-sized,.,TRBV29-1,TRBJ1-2,TGCAGCGTTGAAGATAGAAGCAGATCCTATGGCTACACCTTC,CSVEDRSRSYGYTF
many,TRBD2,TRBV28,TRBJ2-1,TGTGCCAGCAGTTCTGGAGGCTATGGAGTAGCGGGAGTGGATGAGCAGTTCTTC,CASSSGGYGVAGVDEQFF
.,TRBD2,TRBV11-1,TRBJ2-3,TGTTCCAGCAGCATAAGGCAACATGCGGGAGAGTCTCACTTT,CSSSIRQHAGESHF
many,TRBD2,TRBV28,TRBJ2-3,TGTGCCAGCAGTTCACTAGCGGAGCGTCGAGATACGCAGTATTTT,CASSSLAERRDTQYF
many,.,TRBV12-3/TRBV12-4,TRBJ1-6,TGTGCCAGCAGTTTAGGACAGGCTTCACCCCTCCACTTT,CASSLGQASPLHF
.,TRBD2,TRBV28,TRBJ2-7,TGTGCCAGCAGTTTTGGACTAGCGGTCCTCTGCCACGAGCAGTACTTC,CASSFGLAVLCHEQYF
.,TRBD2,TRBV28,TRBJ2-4,TGTGCCAGCAGTTTAGCGGGGGTCAAAAACATTCAGTACTTC,CASSLAGVKNIQYF
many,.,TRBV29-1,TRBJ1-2,TGCAGCGTTGGTAGGGAAGCTAACTATGGCTACACCTTC,CSVGREANYGYTF
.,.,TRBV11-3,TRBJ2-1,TGTGCCAGCAGCTTAGTGACTAACGGGAGTCTTGAGCAGTTCTTT,CASSLVTNGSLEQFF
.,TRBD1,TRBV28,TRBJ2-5,TGTGCCGGCAGTAGCCCAGGGGGCATGAAGACCCAGTACTTC,CAGSSPGGMKTQYF
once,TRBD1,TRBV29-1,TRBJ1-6,TGCAGCGTCCACCTGGGACAGAGCCCTCGGTCGCCCCTCCACTTT,CSVHLGQSPRSPLHF
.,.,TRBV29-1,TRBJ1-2,TGCAACGTTGAATTAGGGTGGCGTGACTACACCTTC,CNVELGWRDYTF
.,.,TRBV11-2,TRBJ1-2,TGTGCCAGCGGCTTAGATTGGGCTAATTATGGCTACACCTTC,CASGLDWANYGYTF
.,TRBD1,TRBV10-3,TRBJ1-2,TGTGCCTTCAGTGTAAGGGGACAGGGAGCTAACTATGGCTACACCTTC,CAFSVRGQGANYGYTF
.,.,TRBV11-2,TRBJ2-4,TGTGCCAGCGGCTTAGATGGATGGGGGTGCGACATTCAGTACTTC,CASGLDGWGCDIQYF
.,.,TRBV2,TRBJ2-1,TGTGCCAGCACGGGCTACAATGAGCAGTTCTTC,CASTGYNEQFF
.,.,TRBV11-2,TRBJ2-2,TGTGCCAGTAGCCTTTATAGATCCGCCGGGGAGCTGTTTTTT,CASSLYRSAGELFF